This TCR beta chain was captured in a study of healthy donors' naive CD4 and CD8 T cells. Study-wide context: Donors, half of them female, were 20-25, 40-50 or 60-70 years old.

This clonotype was seen a few times. Its antigen is undetermined. The CDR3 sequence is 13 residues long. Per the germline V gene, CDR1 is SQVTM and CDR2 is ANQGSEA. The ends were cut back, 7 bases at V and 4 bases at J, with 13 bases in the middle. Each TCR library used 500 ng of total RNA and a linear amplification protocol. Each CDR3 protein gets one entry after TCRdb re-called the reads with MiXCR. Altogether around 180,000 distinct CDR3 sequences are present, around 74% being singletons, with the ten largest covering roughly 2.3%. The study, taken as a whole, reports: Reportedly, most V and J gene segments showed naive CD4+ versus CD8+ bias. Positive CDR3 charge linked to CD4+ cells, negative to CD8+ cells.

Sequenced material: naive CD4+ and CD8+ T cells sorted from blood, pooled from several donors. This clonotype originated in a pool of human donors in good health; the sample pools cells from several healthy donors. The rearrangement uses TRBV29-1 and TRBJ1-4; tentative D call: TRBD1 (5 bases). CDR3 residues: CSARTRNNEKLFF. For the CDR3, the DNA is TGCAGCGCACGGACAAGGAATAATGAAAAACTGTTTTTT.